These T cell receptor beta chains were read from a single sample in a study of blood T cell repertoires in COVID-19. Clones were read by immunoSEQ multiplex PCR, and TCRdb kept only the in-frame ones, dropping some. The sample comprises 300,000 to 450,000 clones, roughly 80% of which are singletons, and around 1.1% rests with the top ten. The specimen was peripheral blood. The receptors originated from a human donor with acute or convalescent COVID-19. The donor label of this sample is uncertain. Each CDR3 is given with its conserved first and last residue. Fields, in order: clone size, V gene, CDR3 protein. The size of a clone is reported for some rows only, either as once, few or many, or as a class for expanded clones.

>NA|TRBV29-1
CSVDRTYGYTF
>NA|TRBV7-9
CASSLGVGTRTF
>NA|TRBV9
CASKRPAFF
>once|TRBV18
CASSPPLTGLAVGELFF
>NA|TRBV15
CATSSLGKRDQPQHF
>once|TRBV19
CASSRTGDVGTEAFF
>NA|TRBV5-1
CASSLSDTEAFF
>NA|TRBV5-6
CASSLRDRGDQPQHF
>NA|TRBV2
CASSGFAADTEAFF
>NA|TRBV2
CASSEGPGDEQFF
>once|TRBV5-8
CASSWGQGYGDEQFF
>NA|TRBV5-8
CASSWGVATNEKLFF
>NA|TRBV9
CASDRSNTGELFF
>few|TRBV21-1
CASRRRRDGVYNEQFF
>few|TRBV3-1/TRBV3-2
CASTLGQGKTEAFF
>NA|TRBV15
CATSRDDPGIATGELFF
>NA|TRBV6-5
CASSYTGGTNEKLFF
>NA|TRBV5-1
CASSLRGTENTEAFF
>NA|TRBV7-9
CASSLLAGGPQETQYF
>NA|TRBV2
CASSPQGGLSGNTIYF
>NA|TRBV12-3/TRBV12-4
CASSIISGGEQFF
>few|TRBV27
CASSLSGRPSRGGNEQFF
>NA|TRBV27
CASSSFGTRGGYTF
>NA|TRBV2
CATNLQESTEAFF
>NA|TRBV6-5
CASSYDRGDTSPLHF
>NA|TRBV30
CAWSYRAGGALTEAFF
>NA|TRBV6-5
CASSHRQGSRETQYF
>once|TRBV5-1
CASSSGLQETQYF
>NA|TRBV5-1
CASSWGTADVNTEAFF
>NA|TRBV28
CASNRGWTEAFF
>NA|TRBV18
CASSPRTANGYTF
>NA|TRBV6-5
CASRVTQGYEQYF
>NA|TRBV2
CASSSQLGQLNTEAFF
>NA|TRBV2
CASSEREGLGGELFF
>NA|TRBV2
CASRPQAVPNQPQHF
>NA|TRBV12-3/TRBV12-4
CASLALRGAEAFF
>NA|TRBV7-6
CASSSRSVSSYNEQFF
>NA|TRBV5-1
CASSLTGSYGYTF
>NA|TRBV21-1
CASTTGARGRGLEQFF
>NA|TRBV7-9
CASSLDWGSGELFF
>NA|TRBV6-5
CASRRLSYNEQFF
>NA|TRBV30
CAWSVGAGAQYF
>once|TRBV5-6
CASSLELNNEQFF
>NA|TRBV7-9
CAVGASGSQETQYF
>few|TRBV6-1
CASSEGGPGYGYTF
>NA|TRBV28
CASSLEGPAPMNYGYTF
>NA|TRBV30
CAWSRDSVSEEQYF
>NA|TRBV11-2
CASSFLGRGYYNEQFF
>NA|TRBV5-1
CASSLDRVGNTIYF
>NA|TRBV18
CASSPETGGRTLYGYTF
>NA|TRBV19
CASSGGRVGNQPQHF
>NA|TRBV6-5
CASSYSTQRPTQYF
>NA|TRBV5-4
CASSSGTNTIYF
>NA|TRBV6-5
CASYRVAGELFF
>NA|TRBV5-6
CASSLYKGSLYGYTF